Listed below are T cell receptor beta chains from one sample, sequenced in a study of T cells after yellow fever vaccination. TCRdb redid the calling of the 5' RACE reads with MiXCR, one entry per CDR3 protein. The table records about 85,000 distinct CDR3 sequences, roughly 15% of them present only once. This specimen was CD8+ T cells not binding an NS4B(214-222) dextramer, sorted from PBMCs, taken less than 25 days after the first yellow fever vaccination. Every receptor here comes from a man aged 18 to 30 who received the YFV17D yellow fever vaccine. The CDR3 runs from the conserved cysteine through the conserved F or W. A D gene is named only where the DNA matches it firmly. Some rows have no size entry. The others give once, few or many, or a class for an expanded clone.

.,14,TRBV12-5,few,TRBJ2-1,CASGLGQGYNEQFF,TGTGCTAGTGGTTTGGGGCAGGGGTACAATGAGCAGTTCTTC
.,14,TRBV12-3/TRBV12-4,many,TRBJ1-1,CASSLTSMNTEAFF,TGTGCCAGCAGTTTAACGAGCATGAACACTGAAGCTTTCTTT
.,16,TRBV4-2,.,TRBJ2-5,CASSGRGGGRGETQYF,TGTGCCAGCAGCGGAAGGGGCGGGGGCCGGGGAGAGACCCAGTACTTC
TRBD2,14,TRBV9,few,TRBJ2-7,CASSVGGEGYEQYF,TGTGCCAGCAGCGTAGGAGGGGAGGGGTACGAGCAGTACTTC
.,15,TRBV5-1,few,TRBJ2-1,CASSSDPSSYNEQFF,TGCGCCAGCAGCTCCGACCCGAGCTCCTACAATGAGCAGTTCTTC
TRBD1,12,TRBV6-2/TRBV6-3,.,TRBJ2-3,CASSYGTGTQYF,TGTGCCAGCAGTTACGGGACAGGGACGCAGTATTTT
.,14,TRBV13,many,TRBJ2-5,CASSLAGAGETQYF,TGTGCCAGCAGCTTAGCGGGGGCCGGGGAGACCCAGTACTTC
TRBD2,18,TRBV6-5,.,TRBJ2-2,CASSYPLGRGGNTGELFF,TGTGCCAGCAGTTACCCGCTTGGGCGGGGGGGGAACACCGGGGAGCTGTTTTTT
.,18,TRBV6-2/TRBV6-3,.,TRBJ1-1,CASSYLRDGAYGNTEAFF,TGTGCCAGCAGTTACTTACGGGACGGCGCTTATGGGAACACTGAAGCTTTCTTT
.,13,TRBV11-2,.,TRBJ2-1,CASRSGGDNEQFF,TGTGCCAGCAGGTCAGGGGGGGACAATGAGCAGTTCTTC
.,17,TRBV19,.,TRBJ2-7,CASSIFIGEERAYEQYF,TGTGCCAGTAGTATCTTCATCGGAGAAGAAAGAGCCTACGAGCAGTACTTC
.,14,TRBV12-3/TRBV12-4,.,TRBJ2-2,CASSSLVYTGELFF,TGTGCCAGCAGTTCCTTAGTGTACACCGGGGAGCTGTTTTTT
.,13,TRBV6-5,few,TRBJ2-7,CASSYDIGFEQYF,TGTGCCAGCAGTTACGATATTGGGTTCGAGCAGTACTTC
TRBD1,14,TRBV5-1,few,TRBJ2-5,CASSVRQGQETQYF,TGCGCCAGCAGCGTGCGACAGGGACAAGAGACCCAGTACTTC
.,14,TRBV4-3,.,TRBJ2-7,CASSPRTGSFEQYF,TGCGCCAGCAGCCCCCGGACGGGGTCTTTCGAGCAGTACTTC
.,16,TRBV5-1,few,TRBJ1-2,CASSGDGNSGGYGYTF,TGCGCCAGCAGCGGAGACGGAAACTCGGGGGGATATGGCTACACCTTC
TRBD2,17,TRBV4-1,few,TRBJ2-3,CASSQQGLAGTTDTQYF,TGCGCCAGCAGCCAGCAAGGACTAGCGGGGACCACAGATACGCAGTATTTT
.,17,TRBV7-9,few,TRBJ1-4,CASSLTGSMVANEKLFF,TGTGCCAGCAGCTTAACAGGGTCGATGGTGGCTAATGAAAAACTGTTTTTT
.,12,TRBV5-4,few,TRBJ1-2,CASAGVDYGYTF,TGTGCCAGCGCCGGGGTAGACTATGGCTACACCTTC
TRBD2,14,TRBV27,.,TRBJ2-3,CASRNSGGIDTQYF,TGTGCCAGCAGGAATAGCGGGGGGATAGATACGCAGTATTTT
.,14,TRBV4-1,.,TRBJ1-2,CASSQDTRGYGYTF,TGCGCCAGCAGCCAAGACACGAGGGGATATGGCTACACCTTC
.,15,TRBV5-1,.,TRBJ1-3,CASSLGTGSGNTIYF,TGCGCCAGCAGCTTAGGGACCGGCTCTGGAAACACCATATATTTT
.,13,TRBV6-1,.,TRBJ2-7,CAIGGGPSYEQYF,TGTGCCATCGGTGGGGGACCCTCCTACGAGCAGTACTTC
.,15,TRBV30,.,TRBJ2-7,CAWSAGLPVIYEQYF,TGTGCCTGGAGTGCTGGACTCCCAGTGATTTACGAGCAGTACTTC
TRBD2,17,TRBV12-3/TRBV12-4,few,TRBJ2-1,CASRTYGLAGGLNEQFF,TGTGCCAGCAGGACTTACGGACTAGCGGGGGGTCTCAATGAGCAGTTCTTC
TRBD1,14,TRBV19,few,TRBJ1-2,CASSGDRAANGYTF,TGTGCCAGTAGTGGAGACAGGGCGGCTAACGGCTACACCTTC
.,15,TRBV24-1,few,TRBJ2-2,CATSEVRGNTGELFF,TGTGCCACCAGTGAAGTCAGAGGGAACACCGGGGAGCTGTTTTTT
.,16,TRBV12-3/TRBV12-4,.,TRBJ1-3,CASTLQGWGSGNTIYF,TGTGCCAGCACCCTACAGGGATGGGGCTCTGGAAACACCATATATTTT
TRBD1,15,TRBV6-2/TRBV6-3,few,TRBJ2-3,CASSSRTGGAYTQYF,TGTGCCAGCAGTTCCCGGACAGGGGGCGCATATACGCAGTATTTT
.,12,TRBV7-8,few,TRBJ2-1,CASSLVGVEQFF,TGTGCCAGCAGCTTAGTTGGAGTTGAGCAGTTCTTC
.,14,TRBV4-2,.,TRBJ2-1,CASSPELRHNEQFF,TGTGCCAGCAGCCCCGAGCTCCGGCACAATGAGCAGTTCTTC
.,14,TRBV20-1,few,TRBJ2-3,CSAIGSGPSDTQYF,TGCAGTGCTATAGGCAGCGGGCCGTCAGATACGCAGTATTTT
TRBD1,18,TRBV7-8,.,TRBJ2-5,CASSYRIRGRILQETQYF,TGTGCCAGCAGCTATAGAATCAGGGGGCGCATCCTTCAAGAGACCCAGTACTTC
.,12,TRBV6-5,many,TRBJ2-2,CASSLGTGELFF,TGTGCCAGCAGCTTAGGCACCGGGGAGCTGTTTTTT
.,14,TRBV29-1,.,TRBJ1-2,CSVDLARSNYGYTF,TGCAGCGTTGATCTCGCCCGAAGTAACTATGGCTACACCTTC
.,13,TRBV19,.,TRBJ2-1,CASSRRSTDEQFF,TGTGCCAGTAGTAGGCGGTCTACGGATGAGCAGTTCTTC
TRBD1,16,TRBV19,few,TRBJ1-2,CASSIWVQSRQGAYTF,TGTGCCAGTAGTATATGGGTCCAAAGCAGACAGGGTGCCTACACCTTC
.,15,TRBV7-9,.,TRBJ2-2,CASSFGQGNTGELFF,TGTGCCAGCAGCTTCGGCCAGGGAAACACCGGGGAGCTGTTTTTT
.,12,TRBV7-8,few,TRBJ1-1,CASSPGTVEAFF,TGTGCCAGCAGCCCAGGGACCGTCGAAGCTTTCTTT
TRBD1,18,TRBV7-6,few,TRBJ2-2,CASSLRPGDRDNTGELFF,TGTGCCAGCAGCTTACGACCCGGGGACAGGGACAACACCGGGGAGCTGTTTTTT
.,16,TRBV7-2,few,TRBJ2-1,CASSLNPRVYGDEQFF,TGTGCCAGCAGCTTAAATCCCCGAGTGTATGGTGATGAGCAGTTCTTC
.,15,TRBV6-2/TRBV6-3,.,TRBJ2-5,CASSFDTIGHETQYF,TGTGCCAGCAGTTTCGATACTATTGGCCATGAGACCCAGTACTTC
TRBD1,16,TRBV7-9,.,TRBJ2-3,CASRSVNRDSADTQYF,TGTGCCAGCAGATCCGTGAACCGGGACAGCGCAGATACGCAGTATTTT
.,15,TRBV14,few,TRBJ1-4,CASSQVETVNEKLFF,TGTGCCAGCAGCCAAGTTGAGACCGTAAATGAAAAACTGTTTTTT
TRBD2,16,TRBV6-4,few,TRBJ2-2,CASSDSTSGGTGELFF,TGTGCCAGCAGTGACTCAACAAGCGGGGGAACCGGGGAGCTGTTTTTT
.,15,TRBV13,many,TRBJ2-3,CASSLRMAYTDTQYF,TGTGCCAGCAGCCTGCGGATGGCCTACACAGATACGCAGTATTTT
.,16,TRBV6-1,few,TRBJ1-5,CASSPFFEYSNQPQHF,TGTGCCAGCAGCCCATTTTTCGAATATAGCAATCAGCCCCAGCATTTT
TRBD2,16,TRBV11-2,.,TRBJ2-1,CASSLGKRGVFREQFF,TGTGCCAGCAGCTTAGGGAAGCGGGGGGTCTTCCGTGAGCAGTTCTTC
.,17,TRBV5-1,.,TRBJ2-7,CASSRIWSPSESYEQYF,TGCGCCAGCAGCCGGATCTGGAGCCCCTCCGAGTCCTACGAGCAGTACTTC
.,12,TRBV28,few,TRBJ2-1,CASMWGNNEQFF,TGTGCCAGCATGTGGGGAAACAATGAGCAGTTCTTC
TRBD1,15,TRBV4-3,.,TRBJ1-4,CASSQEQGGWEKLFF,TGCGCCAGCAGCCAAGAACAGGGGGGTTGGGAAAAACTGTTTTTT
TRBD1,14,TRBV7-9,.,TRBJ1-4,CASFSGTGHEKLFF,TGTGCCAGCTTTTCCGGGACAGGGCATGAAAAACTGTTTTTT
.,17,TRBV4-1,.,TRBJ1-1,CASSQIQSRGAGTEAFF,TGCGCCAGCAGCCAGATCCAATCCCGGGGGGCGGGAACTGAAGCTTTCTTT
.,15,TRBV10-3,.,TRBJ2-1,CAISEDGSSYNEQFF,TGTGCCATCAGTGAGGACGGGAGCTCCTACAATGAGCAGTTCTTC
.,14,TRBV5-1,.,TRBJ2-1,CASSLRAGYNEQFF,TGCGCCAGCAGCTTGAGGGCAGGCTACAATGAGCAGTTCTTC
.,15,TRBV5-1,few,TRBJ2-3,CASSMGRTLTDTQYF,TGCGCCAGCAGCATGGGACGGACCCTCACAGATACGCAGTATTTT
.,18,TRBV4-1,few,TRBJ2-1,CASSQDSLTVGRGDEQFF,TGCGCCAGCAGCCAAGACTCTCTAACGGTGGGCAGGGGCGATGAGCAGTTCTTC
.,13,TRBV14,few,TRBJ2-3,CASSQAAPDTQYF,TGTGCCAGCAGCCAAGCGGCGCCAGATACGCAGTATTTT
.,14,TRBV4-3,.,TRBJ2-1,CASSQEIAAHEQFF,TGCGCCAGCAGTCAAGAGATAGCGGCCCATGAGCAGTTCTTC